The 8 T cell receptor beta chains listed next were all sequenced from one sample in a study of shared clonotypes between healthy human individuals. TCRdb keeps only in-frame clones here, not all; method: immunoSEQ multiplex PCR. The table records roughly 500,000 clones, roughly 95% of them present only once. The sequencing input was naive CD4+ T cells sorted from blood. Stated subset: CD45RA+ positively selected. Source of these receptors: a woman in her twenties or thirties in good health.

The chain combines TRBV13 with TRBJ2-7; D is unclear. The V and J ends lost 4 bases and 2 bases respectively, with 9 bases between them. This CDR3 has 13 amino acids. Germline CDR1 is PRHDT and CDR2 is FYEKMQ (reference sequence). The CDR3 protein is CASSSAGAYEQYF. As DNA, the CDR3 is TGTGCCAGCAGCTCCGCAGGAGCCTACGAGCAGTACTTC.

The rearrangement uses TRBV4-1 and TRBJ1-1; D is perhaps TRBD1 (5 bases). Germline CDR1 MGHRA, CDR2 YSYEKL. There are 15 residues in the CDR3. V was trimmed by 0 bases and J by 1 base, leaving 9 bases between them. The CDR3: CASSQDYTGNTEAFF. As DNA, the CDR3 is TGCGCCAGCAGCCAAGATTATACAGGGAACACTGAAGCTTTCTTT.

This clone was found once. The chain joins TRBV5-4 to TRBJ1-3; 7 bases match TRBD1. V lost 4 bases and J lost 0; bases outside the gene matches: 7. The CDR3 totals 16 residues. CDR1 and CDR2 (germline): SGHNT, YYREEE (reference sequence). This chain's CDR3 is CASSEGQPISGNTIYF. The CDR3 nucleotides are TGTGCCAGCAGCGAGGGACAGCCGATCTCTGGAAACACCATATATTTT.

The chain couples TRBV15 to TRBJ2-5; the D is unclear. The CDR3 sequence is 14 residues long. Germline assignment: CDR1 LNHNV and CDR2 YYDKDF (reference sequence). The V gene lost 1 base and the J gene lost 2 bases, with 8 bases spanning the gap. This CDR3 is CATSRGSYQETQYF. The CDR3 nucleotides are TGTGCCACCAGCAGAGGAAGTTATCAAGAGACCCAGTACTTC.

The CDR3 bases are TGTGCCAGCAGCTCGACTTACAGGGCAACTGAAGCTTTCTTT. It is translated as CASSSTYRATEAFF. V is TRBV11-2 and J is TRBJ1-1; a possible D gene is TRBD1 (6 bases). This CDR3 has 14 residues. Germline V CDR1 and CDR2: SGHAT, FQNNGV. Deletions cut 4 bases from V and 5 bases from J, with 14 bases between.

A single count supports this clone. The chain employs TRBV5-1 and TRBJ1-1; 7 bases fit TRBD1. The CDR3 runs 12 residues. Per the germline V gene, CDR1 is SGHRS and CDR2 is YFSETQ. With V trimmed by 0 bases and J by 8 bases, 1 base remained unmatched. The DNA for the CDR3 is TGCGCCAGCAGCTTGGCGGGACAGGAAGCTTTCTTT. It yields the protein CASSLAGQEAFF.

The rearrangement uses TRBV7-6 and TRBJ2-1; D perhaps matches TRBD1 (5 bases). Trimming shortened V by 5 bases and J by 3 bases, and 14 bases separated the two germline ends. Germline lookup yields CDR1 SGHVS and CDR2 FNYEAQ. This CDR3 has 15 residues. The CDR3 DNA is TGTGCCAGCAGCCCGCGCTACAGGAGCTACAATGAGCAGTTCTTC. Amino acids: CASSPRYRSYNEQFF.

The CDR3 coding sequence is TGTGCCAGCAGCCCGAGCTCCTACAATGAGCAGTTCTTC. Translation gives CASSPSSYNEQFF. The chain couples TRBV28 to TRBJ2-1; D is undetermined. V dropped 6 bases and J dropped 0 bases, with 6 bases sitting between them. From germline, CDR1 is MDHEN and CDR2 SYDVKM. This CDR3 spans 13 amino acids.